Listed here are 9 T cell receptor beta chains from one sample, sequenced in a study of T cells in Graves' hyperthyroidism and ophthalmopathy. RNA transcripts were the template for amplifying TCR beta CDR3 regions. The HTBI primer set served for first-round RT-PCR of the TCR CDR3. TCRdb analysed the multiplex PCR reads with MiXCR anew, one entry per CDR3 protein. The repertoire consists of more than 550,000 distinct CDR3 sequences, with roughly a sixth occurring once and the leading ten covering around 15%. The specimen was blood. The receptors come from a man aged 45-60 years with Graves' hyperthyroidism.

This clonotype was detected many times. The gene calls are TRBV28 and TRBJ2-7; 7 nucleotides align to TRBD1. Trimming cost V 2 bases and J 3 bases; bases outside gene matches: 7. Germline V gene sequence: CDR1 MDHEN, CDR2 SYDVKM. The length of the CDR3 is 15 residues. DNA of the CDR3: TGTGCCAGCAGTTTACCGACAGGGCCAGACTACGAGCAGTACTTC. It translates to CASSLPTGPDYEQYF.

The chain couples TRBV6-1 to TRBJ1-2; perhaps TRBD1 as D (5 bases). V dropped 6 bases and J dropped 0 bases, with 11 bases sitting between them. This CDR3 spans 14 amino acids. Germline CDR1 and CDR2: MNHNS and SASEGT. The CDR3 sequence is CASSGPGSNYGYTF. CDR3 coding DNA: TGTGCCAGCAGCGGGCCAGGGTCTAACTATGGCTACACCTTC.

This clonotype occurred many times. The CDR3 region is CASSTQRQTIQFF. CDR3 nucleotides: TGTGCCAGCAGCACCCAACGACAGACTATCCAGTTCTTC. The rearrangement links TRBV7-3 to TRBJ2-1; D tentatively reads TRBD1 or TRBD2 (5 bases each). This CDR3 spans 13 amino acids. V lost 5 bases and J 13 bases, leaving 18 bases between the germline ends. Per germline, CDR1 SGHTA and CDR2 FQGTGA.

This chain links TRBV5-6 with TRBJ2-5, with 7 bases fitting TRBD1. Per the germline V gene, CDR1 is SGHDT and CDR2 is YYEEEE. The CDR3 is made up of 13 amino acids. V trimming: 5 bases; J trimming: 5 bases; junction bases outside the gene matches: 6. CDR3 residues: CASRRQGPETQYF. DNA for the CDR3: TGTGCCAGCAGACGACAGGGCCCTGAGACCCAGTACTTC.

This clonotype has a handful of counts. The V call is TRBV19, the J call TRBJ1-5; maybe TRBD1 (6 bases). Germline CDR1 and CDR2: LNHDA and SQIVND (reference sequence). This CDR3 comprises 14 residues. The germline V and J ends were trimmed by 5 bases and 6 bases, with 14 bases remaining between them. For the CDR3, the DNA is TGTGCCAGTAGTCCCAGACAGGTGGGTCAGCCCCAGCATTTT. It codes for CASSPRQVGQPQHF.

The chain uses TRBV6-1 and TRBJ2-7, with TRBD1 matching 11 bases. This CDR3 has 14 residues. Germline CDR1 reads MNHNS; CDR2 reads SASEGT. J gave up 7 bases and V 6 bases, and 8 bases lay outside the gene matches. CDR3 region: CASRWDRGSGEQYF. In nucleotides, the CDR3 is TGTGCCAGCAGGTGGGACAGGGGGTCTGGAGAGCAGTACTTC.

This clonotype was detected many times. The J gene is TRBJ1-1, the V gene TRBV11-2; 7 bases are shared with TRBD1. J was trimmed by 6 bases and V by 2 bases; bases with no gene match: 6. Germline V CDR1 and CDR2: SGHAT, FQNNGV. CDR3 length: 14 residues. The CDR3 reads CASSLSNRGPEAFF. The CDR3 nucleotides are TGTGCCAGCAGCTTAAGTAACAGGGGACCTGAAGCTTTCTTT.

This clonotype was seen many times. The rearrangement links TRBV27 to TRBJ2-5, with D perhaps TRBD1 (5 bases). The V and J ends lost 5 bases and 5 bases respectively, with 18 bases between them. Germline CDR1 reads MNHEY; CDR2 reads SMNVEV (reference sequence). The CDR3 is made up of 15 amino acids. CDR3 sequence: CASSGPGSYGETQYF. The CDR3 region has the DNA TGTGCCAGCAGTGGTCCAGGGTCGTACGGGGAGACCCAGTACTTC.

The sample holds many counts of this clonotype. This chain connects TRBV11-3 to TRBJ2-7; 7 nucleotides match TRBD1. The V and J ends lost 1 base and 8 bases, in that order; junction bases with no gene match: 5. Germline loops: CDR1 SGHNT, CDR2 YENEEA. The CDR3 is 13 residues long. The CDR3 sequence is CASSLGSQGQQYF. The CDR3 nucleotides read TGTGCCAGCAGCTTAGGTTCACAGGGGCAGCAGTACTTC.